The source of this TCR beta chain is a study of blood T cells in healthy people across ages. Study-wide points: TCR beta diversity, measured per million T cells, fell in a roughly linear way with age. A greater number of naive CD4+ cells and higher diversity distinguished long-lived donors from aged donors.

Notes on this clonotype: Its antigen is not known.

Through a sample-barcoded 5' primer and a J-beta primer mix, a second PCR was run for roughly 6 to 11 cycles. Template switching added a 12-random-nucleotide identifier to every cDNA molecule. Every individual sample yielded 3 million or more paired-end reads (each containing CDR3). In TCRdb, the 5' RACE reads were re-called with MiXCR into one record per CDR3 protein. The table includes about 1,400,000 distinct CDR3 sequences, around 59% detected once. Trimming took off 0 bases at V and 0 bases at J, with 13 bases between the two ends. Germline loops: CDR1 SEHNR, CDR2 FQNEAQ (reference sequence). The CDR3 covers 17 residues.

The sample consisted of blood. This clonotype was sampled from a man in his late teens or twenties in good health. The chain recombines TRBV7-9 with TRBJ2-3; D gene unclear. Here the CDR3 DNA reads TGTGCCAGCAGCTTAGCGCTACAGCCAACTAGCACAGATACGCAGTATTTT. Translation gives CASSLALQPTSTDTQYF.